This TCR beta chain was sequenced for a study of T cells in Graves' hyperthyroidism and ophthalmopathy (dated by TCRdb to the late 2010s). In terms of the full investigation: TCR V-J signatures able to tell the groups apart were searched for in a discovery cohort of approximately 95 patients, of whom 40 to 45 had Graves' ophthalmopathy and around 56 had stable Graves' hyperthyroidism. An independent validation cohort of about 19 hyperthyroidism patients and about 15 patients who later progressed to ophthalmopathy tested prospective prediction of ophthalmopathy. The roughly 91 discovery patients were randomly divided into training and test sets at a 7:3 ratio. The study also compared thyroid tissue and blood T-cell repertoires from roughly 6 Graves' hyperthyroidism patients. Once sampling was done, hyperthyroidism patients were given methimazole at a starting dose of 30 mg daily, whereas ophthalmopathy patients were given high-dose intravenous methylprednisolone. The paper reports TCR Vbeta CDR3 sequencing of some 140 peripheral blood samples: over 40 ophthalmopathy, under 80 hyperthyroidism and approximately 17 progressor patients.

On the study overall, not on this receptor specifically: No statistical method was used to fix the sample size in advance, and group allocation was not hidden from the investigators. In validation, progression to ophthalmopathy was predicted by the model with around 70% sensitivity and 72.22% specificity, a median of 6.5 months before onset. In cross-validation, a model built on a 13 V-J signature told ophthalmopathy apart from stable hyperthyroidism with approximately 91% sensitivity and approximately 81% specificity, and in testing the same model reached 80%/75%. Most expanded thyroid clonotypes (frequency above 0.001) were also found in blood, which suggests that blood repertoires may mirror thyroid immune responses.

Graves' hyperthyroidism was defined as stable when no progression to ophthalmopathy occurred over 18 months of follow-up. Hyperthyroidism patients were newly diagnosed, had a disease duration of under 2 months, and were aged 18 to 65 years. Patients with uncontrolled infections, other autoimmune diseases, pregnancy or lactation were excluded. Diagnoses relied on clinical symptoms, serum thyroxine and TRAb, thyroid ultrasound and orbital computed tomography. Total RNA was extracted with Trizol reagent, and quality was checked on an Agilent 2100 Bioanalyzer. Via the germline V gene, CDR1 is SGDLS and CDR2 YYNGEE. V loses 0 bases, J loses 0 bases, and the germline ends lie 4 bases apart. The CDR3 spans 14 residues, from the cysteine through the phenylalanine. Just the 42-base CDR3 DNA is kept, in frame starting at base 1. Worth noting for this clonotype: Its antigen remains undetermined. This could be a read error, since a much larger clone is one nucleotide away.

Amplification of TCR beta CDR3 regions was carried out from RNA transcripts. For the first round of RT-PCR on the TCR CDR3, the HTBI primer set was used together with the Qiagen OneStep RT-PCR kit. Libraries were constructed in a second round of multiplex PCR, after which size selection and purification were performed. Libraries were sequenced paired-end with 100 bp reads on an Illumina HiSeq2000. The authors' analysis ran thus. Raw data were processed with SOAPnuke, discarding reads with adapters, uncalled bases, mean Phred below 15, or no exact constant-primer or identifier match. High-quality paired reads were merged using COPE v1.2.5, and each unique nucleotide sequence was defined as a clonotype. MiTCR v1.1 was used to align clonotypes to the IMGT TRBV, TRBD and TRBJ reference segments. The analysis included only V-J combinations with a frequency above 0.0001, which together covered 98% to 99.2% of the repertoires. The TCS score was defined as the ratio of F50 (clonal expansion) to E x V (chaos), calculated using BLOSUM62-based TCRdist between CDR3 peptides within each V-J. Welch's t-statistics and random forest reduced 500 to 650 V-J features to about 12, which were used in a naive Bayes classifier (R e1071). Using fastp trimming at Q25 and MiXCR clonotype assembly, TCRdb reanalyzed the public sequencing data and kept in-frame beta chains. One record per CDR3 amino acid sequence lists the most common genes and DNA. The V and J calls reflect TCRdb's pipeline rather than the authors' work. The sample includes some 600,000 distinct CDR3 sequences, with 35% to 55% observed a single time. In total, the top ten clones hold roughly 8.2% of the sample.

The chain is made from TRBV9 and TRBJ1-5, with the identity of the D gene unclear. Sequenced input: peripheral blood or thyroid tissue (not recorded which). The TCR comes from a woman aged 18-29 years with Graves' hyperthyroidism. Donor details come from another sample of the same person, matched by shared clones. CDR3 reads: CASSVGPSNQPQHF. The nucleotide sequence reads as follows: TGTGCCAGCAGCGTAGGTCCTAGCAATCAGCCCCAGCATTTT.